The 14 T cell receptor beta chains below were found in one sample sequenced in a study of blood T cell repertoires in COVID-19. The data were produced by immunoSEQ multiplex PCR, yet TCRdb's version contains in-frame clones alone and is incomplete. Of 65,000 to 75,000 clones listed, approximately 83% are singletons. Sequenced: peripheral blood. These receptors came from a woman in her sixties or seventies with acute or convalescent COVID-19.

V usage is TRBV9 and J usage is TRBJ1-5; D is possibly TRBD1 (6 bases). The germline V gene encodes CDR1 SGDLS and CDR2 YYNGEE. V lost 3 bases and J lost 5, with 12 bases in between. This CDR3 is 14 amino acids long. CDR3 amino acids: CASSAGQRDQPQHF. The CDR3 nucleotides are TGTGCCAGCAGCGCGGGACAAAGAGATCAGCCCCAGCATTTT.

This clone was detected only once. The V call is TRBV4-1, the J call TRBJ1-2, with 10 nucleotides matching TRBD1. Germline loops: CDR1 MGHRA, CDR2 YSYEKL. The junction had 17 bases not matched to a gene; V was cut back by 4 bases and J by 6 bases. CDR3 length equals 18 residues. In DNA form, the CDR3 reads TGCGCCAGCAGCCTTATCACCGGGACAGGGGCCTCGACGGATGGCTACACCTTC. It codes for CASSLITGTGASTDGYTF.

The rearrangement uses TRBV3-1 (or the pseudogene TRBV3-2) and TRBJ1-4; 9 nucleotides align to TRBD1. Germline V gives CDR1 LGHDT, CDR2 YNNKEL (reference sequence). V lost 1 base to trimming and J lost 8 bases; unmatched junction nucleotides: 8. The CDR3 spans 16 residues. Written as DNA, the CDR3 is TGTGCCAGCAGCCAAGGAAGACAGGGGGTACGAGAAAAACTGTTTTTT. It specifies CASSQGRQGVREKLFF.

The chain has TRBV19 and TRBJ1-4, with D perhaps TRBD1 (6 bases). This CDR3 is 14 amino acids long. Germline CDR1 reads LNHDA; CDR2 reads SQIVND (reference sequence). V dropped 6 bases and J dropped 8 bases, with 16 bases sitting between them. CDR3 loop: CASRKTGNKEKLFF. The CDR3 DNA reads TGTGCCAGTAGAAAAACAGGGAACAAAGAAAAACTGTTTTTT.

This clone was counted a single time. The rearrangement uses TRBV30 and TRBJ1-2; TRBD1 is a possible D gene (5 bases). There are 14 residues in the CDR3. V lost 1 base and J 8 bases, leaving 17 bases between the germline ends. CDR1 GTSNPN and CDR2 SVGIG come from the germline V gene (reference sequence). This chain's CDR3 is CAWSDNLGGGGYTF. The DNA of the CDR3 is TGTGCCTGGAGTGACAACCTGGGGGGTGGGGGCTACACCTTC.

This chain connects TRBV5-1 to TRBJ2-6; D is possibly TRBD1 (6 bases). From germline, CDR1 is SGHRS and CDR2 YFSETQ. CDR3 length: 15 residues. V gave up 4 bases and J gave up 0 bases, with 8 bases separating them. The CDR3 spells CASSGQFSGANVLTF. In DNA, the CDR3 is TGCGCCAGCAGCGGACAGTTCTCTGGGGCCAACGTCCTGACTTTC.

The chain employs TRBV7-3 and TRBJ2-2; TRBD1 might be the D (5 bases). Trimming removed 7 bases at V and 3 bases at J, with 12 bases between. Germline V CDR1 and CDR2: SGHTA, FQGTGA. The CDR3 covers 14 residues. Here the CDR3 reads CASNPTGDTGELFF. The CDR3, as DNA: TGTGCCAGCAACCCCACAGGAGACACCGGGGAGCTGTTTTTT.

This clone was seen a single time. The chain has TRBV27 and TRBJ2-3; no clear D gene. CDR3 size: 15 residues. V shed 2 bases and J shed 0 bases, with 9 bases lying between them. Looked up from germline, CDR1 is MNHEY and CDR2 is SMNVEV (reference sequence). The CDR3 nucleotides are TGTGCCAGCAGTTTAGGGCAGCCTAGCACAGATACGCAGTATTTT. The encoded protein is CASSLGQPSTDTQYF.

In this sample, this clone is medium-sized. The CDR3 region has the DNA TGCAGCGCCTCCGGAGCTACAGGGAGGAACACTGAAGCTTTCTTT. Translated, it gives CSASGATGRNTEAFF. The rearrangement links TRBV29-1 to TRBJ1-1, with a weak D call TRBD1 (6 bases). Looked up from germline, CDR1 is SQVTM and CDR2 is ANQGSEA. CDR3 length: 15 residues. V gave up 7 bases and J gave up 1 base, with 19 bases separating them.

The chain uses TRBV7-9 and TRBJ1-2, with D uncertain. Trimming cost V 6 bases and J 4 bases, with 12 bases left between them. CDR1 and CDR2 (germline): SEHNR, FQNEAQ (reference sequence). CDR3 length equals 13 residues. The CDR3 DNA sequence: TGTGCCAGCAGTTCCAGGACTACCTATGGCTACACCTTC. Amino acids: CASSSRTTYGYTF.

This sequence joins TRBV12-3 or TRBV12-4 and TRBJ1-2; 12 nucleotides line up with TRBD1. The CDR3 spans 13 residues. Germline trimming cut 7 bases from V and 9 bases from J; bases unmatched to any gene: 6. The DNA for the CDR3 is TGTGCCAGCACCAGGGACAGGGGGCTGCGCTACACCTTC. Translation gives CASTRDRGLRYTF.

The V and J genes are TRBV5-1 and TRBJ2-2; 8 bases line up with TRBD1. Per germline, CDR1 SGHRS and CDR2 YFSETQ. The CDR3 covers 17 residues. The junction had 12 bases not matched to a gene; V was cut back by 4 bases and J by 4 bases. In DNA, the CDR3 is TGCGCCAGCAGCGAAAGGACAGGGAAACTTGGCACCGGGGAGCTGTTTTTT. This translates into CASSERTGKLGTGELFF.

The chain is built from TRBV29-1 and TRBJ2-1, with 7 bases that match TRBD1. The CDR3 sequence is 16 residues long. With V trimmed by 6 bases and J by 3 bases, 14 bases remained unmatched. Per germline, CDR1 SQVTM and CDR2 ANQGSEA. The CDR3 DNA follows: TGCAGCGTCCCCCGGCCCCCGGGACAGATCTACAATGAGCAGTTCTTC. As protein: CSVPRPPGQIYNEQFF.

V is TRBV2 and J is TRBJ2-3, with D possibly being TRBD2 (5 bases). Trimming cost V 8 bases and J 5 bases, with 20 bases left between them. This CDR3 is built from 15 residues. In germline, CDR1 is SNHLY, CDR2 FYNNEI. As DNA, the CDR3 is TGTGCCAGCGCAATAAGAGGGCAGATTGGAGATACGCAGTATTTT. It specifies CASAIRGQIGDTQYF.